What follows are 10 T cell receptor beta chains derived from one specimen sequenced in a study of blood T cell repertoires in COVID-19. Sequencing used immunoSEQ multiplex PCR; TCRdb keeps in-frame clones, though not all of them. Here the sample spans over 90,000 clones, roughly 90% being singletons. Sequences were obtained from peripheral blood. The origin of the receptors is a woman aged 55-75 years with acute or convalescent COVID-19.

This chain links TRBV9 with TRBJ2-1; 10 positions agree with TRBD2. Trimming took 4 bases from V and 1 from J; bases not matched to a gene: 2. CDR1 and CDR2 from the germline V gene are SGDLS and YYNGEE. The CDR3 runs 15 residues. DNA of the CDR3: TGTGCCAGCAGCCCGACTAGCGGGTCCTACAATGAGCAGTTCTTC. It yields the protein CASSPTSGSYNEQFF.

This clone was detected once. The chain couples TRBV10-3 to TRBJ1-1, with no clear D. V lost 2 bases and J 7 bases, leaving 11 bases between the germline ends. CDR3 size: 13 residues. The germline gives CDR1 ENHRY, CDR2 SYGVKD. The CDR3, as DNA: TGTGCCATCAGTGAGGCGCGGGGAATTGAAGCTTTCTTT. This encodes CAISEARGIEAFF.

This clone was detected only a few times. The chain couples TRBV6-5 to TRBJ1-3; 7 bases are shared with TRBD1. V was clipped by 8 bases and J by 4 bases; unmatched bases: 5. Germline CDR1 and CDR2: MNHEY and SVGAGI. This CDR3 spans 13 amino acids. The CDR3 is CASAGQSGNTIYF. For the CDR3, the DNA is TGTGCCAGCGCGGGACAGTCAGGAAACACCATATATTTT.

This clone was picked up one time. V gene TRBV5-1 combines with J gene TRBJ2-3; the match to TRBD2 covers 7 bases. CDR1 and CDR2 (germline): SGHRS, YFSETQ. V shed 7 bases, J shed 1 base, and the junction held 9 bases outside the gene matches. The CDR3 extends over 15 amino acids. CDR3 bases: TGCGCCAGCTCTGCTGGGGGGGATCGCACAGATACGCAGTATTTT. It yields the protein CASSAGGDRTDTQYF.

The CDR3: CASSPFRGFDNEQFF. CDR3 DNA sequence: TGTGCCAGCTCACCATTTAGGGGATTCGACAATGAGCAGTTCTTC. The chain links TRBV18 to TRBJ2-1; D may be TRBD1 (5 bases). The V end lost 2 bases, the J end lost 5 bases, and 13 bases lay between the germline ends. CDR3 length: 15 amino acids. Germline CDR1 and CDR2: KGHSH and LQKENI.

The CDR3 DNA reads TGTGCCACCAGTGACAATACAGGCTTGCCACTACAAGAGACCCAGTACTTC. This encodes CATSDNTGLPLQETQYF. The J gene is TRBJ2-5, the V gene TRBV24-1; D is possibly TRBD1 (5 bases). Trimming left V 4 bases short and J 2 bases short, with 19 bases between. Germline CDR1 KGHDR, CDR2 SFDVKD. This CDR3 is built from 17 residues.

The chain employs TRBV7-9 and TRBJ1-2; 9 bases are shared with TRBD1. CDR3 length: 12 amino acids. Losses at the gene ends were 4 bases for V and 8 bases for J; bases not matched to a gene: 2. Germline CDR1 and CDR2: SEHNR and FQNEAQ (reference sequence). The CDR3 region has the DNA TGTGCCAGCAGCTCGGGGACAGGGGGCTACACCTTC. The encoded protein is CASSSGTGGYTF.

The CDR3 DNA reads TGTGCCAGCAGTTTCCCGGGCACAGATACGCAGTATTTT. This encodes CASSFPGTDTQYF. This chain links TRBV6-5 with TRBJ2-3; D is undetermined. The CDR3 has 13 residues. The germline gives CDR1 MNHEY, CDR2 SVGAGI. Trimming shortened V by 4 bases and J by 1 base, and 6 bases separated the two germline ends.

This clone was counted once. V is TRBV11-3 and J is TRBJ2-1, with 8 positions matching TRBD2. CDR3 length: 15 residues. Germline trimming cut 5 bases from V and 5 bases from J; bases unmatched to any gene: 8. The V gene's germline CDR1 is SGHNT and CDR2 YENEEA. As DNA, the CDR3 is TGTGCCAGCAGCCAAACCGGGAGGGCCCACAATGAGCAGTTCTTC. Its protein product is CASSQTGRAHNEQFF.

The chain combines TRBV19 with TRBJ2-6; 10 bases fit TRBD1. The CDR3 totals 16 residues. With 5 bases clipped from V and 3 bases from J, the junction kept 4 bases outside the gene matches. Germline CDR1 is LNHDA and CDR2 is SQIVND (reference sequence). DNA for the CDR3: TGTGCCAGTAGTCGACAGGGGGCGGGTGGGGCCAACGTCCTGACTTTC. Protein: CASSRQGAGGANVLTF.